These T cell receptor beta chains were read from a single sample in a study of blood T cells in healthy people across ages. TCRdb called the 5' RACE reads again in MiXCR, with one record for every CDR3 protein. The sample carries 710,000 or so distinct CDR3 sequences, 20% to 25% recorded once. Sequencing was done on a sample of blood. Receptors originate from a man in his 70s in good health. Both conserved end residues are part of each CDR3. Fields, in order: J gene, clone size, V gene, D gene, CDR3 protein, CDR3 DNA. D genes are given only for firm matches. Clone size is stated in some rows and not others, as once, few, many or a class when expanded.

TRBJ1-1	few	TRBV28	NA	CASSLFRMNTEAFF	TGTGCCAGCAGTTTATTCAGAATGAACACTGAAGCTTTCTTT
TRBJ2-2	few	TRBV4-1	NA	CASSQDSRRGNTGELFF	TGCGCCAGCAGCCAAGACTCGCGCAGGGGGAACACCGGGGAGCTGTTTTTT
TRBJ2-7	NA	TRBV20-1	NA	CSAKGEASQIVYEQYF	TGCAGTGCTAAAGGGGAAGCCAGTCAAATCGTCTACGAGCAGTACTTC
TRBJ2-1	few	TRBV5-1	TRBD2	CASSAGTSGKYNEQFF	TGCGCCAGCAGCGCCGGGACTAGCGGGAAATACAATGAGCAGTTCTTC
TRBJ1-2	NA	TRBV12-3/TRBV12-4	NA	CASSPFVGGANGYTF	TGTGCCAGCAGTCCCTTTGTGGGGGGCGCGAATGGCTACACCTTC
TRBJ2-3	few	TRBV7-2	TRBD2	CASSLEGSKRGRLTDTQYF	TGTGCCAGCAGCCTAGAGGGGAGCAAGCGGGGGAGACTCACAGATACGCAGTATTTT
TRBJ1-2	NA	TRBV12-3/TRBV12-4	TRBD1	CASSSGQGGSYDYTF	TGTGCCAGCAGCTCTGGACAGGGAGGTAGCTATGACTACACCTTC
TRBJ1-5	few	TRBV6-1	NA	CASSLLATYSNQPQHF	TGTGCCAGCTCACTTCTGGCAACGTATAGCAATCAGCCCCAGCATTTT
TRBJ2-3	many	TRBV12-5	TRBD1	CASGLSQGQGATDTQYF	TGTGCTAGTGGTTTGTCACAAGGGCAGGGGGCCACAGATACGCAGTATTTT
TRBJ2-6	few	TRBV12-3/TRBV12-4	NA	CASSLGAGSGANVLTF	TGTGCCAGCAGTTTGGGTGCCGGGTCTGGGGCCAACGTCCTGACTTTC
TRBJ1-4	few	TRBV19	NA	CASSIGGQSTNEKLFF	TGTGCCAGTAGTATAGGTGGACAGTCAACTAATGAAAAACTGTTTTTT
TRBJ2-1	many	TRBV9	TRBD2	CASSAGGSSYNEQFF	TGTGCCAGCAGCGCCGGGGGGAGCTCCTACAATGAGCAGTTCTTC
TRBJ2-5	few	TRBV2	TRBD1	CASIRTGKETQYF	TGTGCCAGCATCAGGACAGGCAAAGAGACCCAGTACTTC
TRBJ1-1	NA	TRBV12-3/TRBV12-4	NA	CASSLGWSEAFF	TGTGCCAGCAGTTTAGGGTGGAGTGAAGCTTTCTTT
TRBJ2-1	NA	TRBV6-6	NA	CASSYLSYNEQFF	TGTGCCAGTAGTTACCTCTCCTACAATGAGCAGTTCTTC
TRBJ1-5	few	TRBV20-1	NA	CSARYVGVGGPQHF	TGCAGTGCTAGATATGTAGGGGTGGGGGGTCCCCAGCATTTT
TRBJ2-1	NA	TRBV20-1	TRBD2	CSARVAGGPYNEQFF	TGCAGTGCTAGAGTAGCGGGTGGTCCCTACAATGAGCAGTTCTTC
TRBJ2-1	once	TRBV7-2	TRBD2	CASSLRGTAGASEQFF	TGTGCCAGCAGCTTACGGGGCACAGCGGGAGCCAGCGAGCAGTTCTTC
TRBJ1-1	NA	TRBV13	NA	CASSRIGEDTEALF	TGTGCCAGCAGCCGAATCGGTGAAGACACTGAAGCTCTCTTT
TRBJ1-2	few	TRBV29-1	TRBD1	CSVAGDRGSNYGYTF	TGCAGCGTCGCCGGGGACAGGGGTTCTAACTATGGCTACACCTTC
TRBJ1-1	NA	TRBV2	NA	CAGAENTEAFF	TGTGCCGGTGCCGAGAACACTGAAGCTTTCTTT
TRBJ1-3	few	TRBV11-2	TRBD1	CASSFNRGPGNTIYF	TGTGCCAGCAGCTTCAACAGGGGTCCCGGAAACACCATATATTTT
TRBJ1-2	NA	TRBV29-1	NA	CSVEERNGYTF	TGCAGCGTTGAAGAACGGAATGGCTACACCTTC
TRBJ2-3	NA	TRBV6-5	NA	CATLARSGTDTQYF	TGTGCCACTCTAGCCAGGTCCGGCACAGATACGCAGTATTTT
TRBJ1-3	NA	TRBV6-5	NA	CASSYMRPPAGNSGNTIYF	TGTGCCAGCAGTTATATGCGCCCCCCCGCGGGAAACTCTGGAAACACCATATATTTT
TRBJ1-3	few	TRBV14	NA	CARTQGSGNTIYF	TGTGCCAGAACCCAGGGCTCTGGAAACACCATATATTTT
TRBJ2-5	few	TRBV12-3/TRBV12-4	NA	CASNNRGGGETQYF	TGTGCCAGCAACAACCGAGGGGGAGGGGAGACCCAGTACTTC
TRBJ2-2	many	TRBV28	NA	CASSSPGRRGTGELFF	TGTGCCAGCAGTTCCCCAGGACGGCGGGGAACCGGGGAGCTGTTTTTT
TRBJ2-3	once	TRBV7-2	TRBD2	CASTHRNSGRATDTQYF	TGTGCCAGCACGCACAGGAATAGCGGGAGGGCCACAGATACGCAGTATTTT
TRBJ1-2	once	TRBV19	NA	CASRQYGDDRSNYGYTF	TGTGCCAGTAGACAGTATGGGGACGACAGGAGCAACTATGGCTACACCTTC
TRBJ2-3	NA	TRBV6-5	NA	CASSSLASAASTDTQYF	TGTGCCAGCAGTTCCCTGGCTAGCGCCGCTAGCACAGATACGCAGTATTTT
TRBJ2-5	few	TRBV4-1	NA	CASSQVTPGETQYF	TGCGCCAGCAGCCAAGTAACACCTGGGGAGACCCAGTACTTC
TRBJ2-3	NA	TRBV3-1	TRBD2	CASSRLAGEGDTQYF	TGTGCCAGCAGCCGCTTAGCGGGAGAGGGTGATACGCAGTATTTT
TRBJ1-1	NA	TRBV19	NA	CASRLSKNTEAFF	TGTGCCAGTAGACTCAGTAAGAACACTGAAGCTTTCTTT
TRBJ2-1	NA	TRBV4-1	TRBD2	CASSQTRTDLAGGRTYNEQFF	TGCGCCAGCAGCCAAACGAGGACTGACCTAGCGGGAGGTCGCACCTACAATGAGCAGTTCTTC
TRBJ1-1	NA	TRBV6-1	NA	CAAGGGNTEAFF	TGTGCCGCAGGCGGGGGGAACACTGAAGCTTTCTTT
TRBJ2-1	NA	TRBV3-1	NA	CASSSPVVGMDEQFF	TGTGCCAGCAGCTCCCCGGTAGTGGGGATGGATGAGCAGTTCTTC
TRBJ2-1	NA	TRBV2	NA	CASSEWVGNEQFF	TGTGCCAGCAGTGAGTGGGTCGGGAATGAGCAGTTCTTC
TRBJ2-2	NA	TRBV20-1	NA	CSASGEGLSTGELFF	TGCAGTGCTAGTGGCGAGGGATTGAGCACCGGGGAGCTGTTTTTT
TRBJ1-2	NA	TRBV7-6	NA	CASSSGGGYGYTF	TGTGCCAGCAGCTCCGGAGGCGGTTATGGCTACACCTTC
TRBJ2-1	NA	TRBV7-6	TRBD2	CASSLGLADIYNEQFF	TGTGCCAGCAGCTTAGGACTAGCGGACATCTACAATGAGCAGTTCTTC
TRBJ2-4	few	TRBV3-1	TRBD2	CASSLRLATLGDIQYF	TGTGCCAGCAGCCTCAGACTAGCGACCTTAGGTGACATTCAGTACTTC
TRBJ1-1	few	TRBV7-2	NA	CASSVWEEAFF	TGTGCCAGCAGTGTGTGGGAGGAAGCTTTCTTT
TRBJ2-1	NA	TRBV11-2	TRBD2	CASSLRTSGGTYNEQFF	TGTGCCAGCAGCCTCCGGACTAGCGGGGGAACCTACAATGAGCAGTTCTTC
TRBJ2-1	NA	TRBV7-7	TRBD1	CASSPGQGWSYNEQFF	TGTGCCAGCAGCCCCGGACAGGGGTGGTCCTACAATGAGCAGTTCTTC
TRBJ1-1	NA	TRBV7-2	TRBD1	CASSTRDSLNTEAFF	TGTGCCAGCAGTACTCGGGACAGCCTAAACACTGAAGCTTTCTTT
TRBJ2-4	NA	TRBV11-3	TRBD2	CASSARLAVAKNIQYF	TGTGCCAGCAGCGCCCGACTAGCGGTAGCCAAAAACATTCAGTACTTC
TRBJ2-2	few	TRBV11-1	NA	CASSLFVPGELFF	TGTGCCAGCAGCTTATTCGTGCCCGGGGAGCTGTTTTTT
TRBJ2-7	NA	TRBV7-9	TRBD1	CASSTYRGHYEQYF	TGTGCCAGCAGCACTTACAGGGGGCATTACGAGCAGTACTTC
TRBJ2-5	few	TRBV7-2	NA	CASSLAAGGETQYF	TGTGCCAGCAGTTTAGCTGCCGGGGGTGAGACCCAGTACTTC
TRBJ1-2	NA	TRBV7-2	NA	CASSPLGAYGYTF	TGTGCCAGCAGCCCCCTCGGTGCCTATGGCTACACCTTC
TRBJ2-2	NA	TRBV2	TRBD2	CASSATSGRAGTGELFF	TGTGCCAGCAGTGCTACTAGCGGGAGGGCCGGCACCGGGGAGCTGTTTTTT
TRBJ2-7	NA	TRBV6-1	NA	CASTSGDSYEQYF	TGTGCCAGCACCTCAGGGGACTCCTACGAGCAGTACTTC
TRBJ1-2	few	TRBV24-1	NA	CATSDWRAANYGYTF	TGTGCCACCAGTGATTGGCGGGCGGCAAACTATGGCTACACCTTC
TRBJ2-1	few	TRBV29-1	TRBD2	CSVRTSGTYNEQFF	TGCAGCGTTCGTACTAGCGGGACCTACAATGAGCAGTTCTTC